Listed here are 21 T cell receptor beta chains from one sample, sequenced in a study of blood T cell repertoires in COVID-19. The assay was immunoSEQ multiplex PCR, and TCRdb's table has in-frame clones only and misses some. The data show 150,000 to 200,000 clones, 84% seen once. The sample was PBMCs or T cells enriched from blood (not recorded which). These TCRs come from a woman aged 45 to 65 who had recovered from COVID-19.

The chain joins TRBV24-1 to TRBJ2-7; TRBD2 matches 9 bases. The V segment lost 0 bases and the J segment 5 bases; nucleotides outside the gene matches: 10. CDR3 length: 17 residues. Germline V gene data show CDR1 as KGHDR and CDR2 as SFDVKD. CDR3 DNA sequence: TGTGCCACCAGTGATTTGGGGCGGGAGGGCCGTGGGGACGAGCAGTACTTC. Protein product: CATSDLGREGRGDEQYF.

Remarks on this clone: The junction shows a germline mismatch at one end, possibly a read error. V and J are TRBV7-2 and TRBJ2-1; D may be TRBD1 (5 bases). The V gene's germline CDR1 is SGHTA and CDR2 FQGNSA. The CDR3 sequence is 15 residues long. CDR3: CASSLDSSSYNEQFF. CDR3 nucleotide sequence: TGTGCCAGCAGTTTAGACAGTTCCTCCTACAATGAGCAGTTCTTC.

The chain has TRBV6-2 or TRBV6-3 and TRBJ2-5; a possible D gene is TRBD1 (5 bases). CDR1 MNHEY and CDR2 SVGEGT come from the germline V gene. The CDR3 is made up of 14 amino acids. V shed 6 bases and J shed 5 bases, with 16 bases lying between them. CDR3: CASSSGQVGETQYF. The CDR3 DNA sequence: TGTGCCAGCAGCTCCGGACAAGTTGGGGAGACCCAGTACTTC.

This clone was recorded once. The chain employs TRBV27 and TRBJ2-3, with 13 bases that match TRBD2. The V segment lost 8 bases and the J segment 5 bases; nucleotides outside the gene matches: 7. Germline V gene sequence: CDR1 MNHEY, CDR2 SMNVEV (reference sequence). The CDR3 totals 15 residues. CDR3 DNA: TGTGCCAGCTGTACTAGCGGGGGGGCTGGAGATACGCAGTATTTT. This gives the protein CASCTSGGAGDTQYF.

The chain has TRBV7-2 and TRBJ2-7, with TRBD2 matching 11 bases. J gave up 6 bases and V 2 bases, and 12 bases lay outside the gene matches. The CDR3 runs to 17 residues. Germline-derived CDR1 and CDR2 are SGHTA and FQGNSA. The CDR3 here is CASSLSMRLAGPPEQYF. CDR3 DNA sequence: TGTGCCAGCAGCTTATCGATGCGACTAGCGGGGCCCCCCGAGCAGTACTTC. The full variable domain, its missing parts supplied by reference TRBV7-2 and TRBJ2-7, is GAGVSQSPSNKVTEKGKDVELRCDPISGHTALYWYRQSLGQGLEFLIYFQGNSAPDKSGLPSDRFSAERTGGSVSTLTIQRTQQEDSAVYLCASSLSMRLAGPPEQYFGPGTRLTVT.

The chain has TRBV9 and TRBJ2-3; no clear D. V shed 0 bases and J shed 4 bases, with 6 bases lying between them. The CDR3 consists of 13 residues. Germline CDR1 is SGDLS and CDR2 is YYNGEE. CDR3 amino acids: CASSVGAPDTQYF. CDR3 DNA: TGTGCCAGCAGCGTAGGGGCCCCAGATACGCAGTATTTT.

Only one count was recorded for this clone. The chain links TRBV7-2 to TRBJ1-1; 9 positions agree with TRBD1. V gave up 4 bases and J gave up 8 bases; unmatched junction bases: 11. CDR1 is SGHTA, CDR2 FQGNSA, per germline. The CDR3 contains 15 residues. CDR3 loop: CASSSPYKGTGEAFF. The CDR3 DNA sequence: TGTGCCAGCAGCTCCCCCTATAAGGGGACAGGGGAAGCTTTCTTT. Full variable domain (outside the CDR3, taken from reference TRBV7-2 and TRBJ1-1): GAGVSQSPSNKVTEKGKDVELRCDPISGHTALYWYRQSLGQGLEFLIYFQGNSAPDKSGLPSDRFSAERTGGSVSTLTIQRTQQEDSAVYLCASSSPYKGTGEAFFGQGTRLTVV.

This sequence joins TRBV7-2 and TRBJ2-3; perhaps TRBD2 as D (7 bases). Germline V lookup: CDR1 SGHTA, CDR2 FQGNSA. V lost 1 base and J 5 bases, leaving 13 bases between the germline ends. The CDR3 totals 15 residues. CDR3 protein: CASSLVRGAQDTQYF. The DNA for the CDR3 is TGTGCCAGCAGCTTAGTTCGGGGGGCCCAAGATACGCAGTATTTT. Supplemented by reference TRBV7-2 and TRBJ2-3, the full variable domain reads GAGVSQSPSNKVTEKGKDVELRCDPISGHTALYWYRQSLGQGLEFLIYFQGNSAPDKSGLPSDRFSAERTGGSVSTLTIQRTQQEDSAVYLCASSLVRGAQDTQYFGPGTRLTVL.

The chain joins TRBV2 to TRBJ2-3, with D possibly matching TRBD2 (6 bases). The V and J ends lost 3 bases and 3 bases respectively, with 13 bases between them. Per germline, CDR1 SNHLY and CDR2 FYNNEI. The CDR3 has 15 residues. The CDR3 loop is CASSDGGVRTDTQYF. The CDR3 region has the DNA TGTGCCAGCAGTGACGGGGGAGTAAGAACAGATACGCAGTATTTT.

The CDR3 coding sequence is TGTGCCAGCAGGGCACAGGGGCGAGACTACGAGCAGTACTTC. As protein: CASRAQGRDYEQYF. The chain recombines TRBV6-5 with TRBJ2-7; 7 bases line up with TRBD1. Trimming cost V 6 bases and J 3 bases; bases outside gene matches: 8. The CDR3 totals 14 residues. Germline lookup yields CDR1 MNHEY and CDR2 SVGAGI.

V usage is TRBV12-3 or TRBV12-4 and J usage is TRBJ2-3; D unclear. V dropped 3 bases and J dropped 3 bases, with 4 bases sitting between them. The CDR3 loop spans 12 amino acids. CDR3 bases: TGTGCCAGCAGTTTCCAGACAGATACGCAGTATTTT. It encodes CASSFQTDTQYF.

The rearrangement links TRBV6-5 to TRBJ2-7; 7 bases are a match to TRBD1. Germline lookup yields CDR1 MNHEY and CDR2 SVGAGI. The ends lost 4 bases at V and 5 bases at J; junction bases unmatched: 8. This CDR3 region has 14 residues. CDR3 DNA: TGTGCCAGCAGTTCCATAGACAGGGCACACGAGCAGTACTTC. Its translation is CASSSIDRAHEQYF.

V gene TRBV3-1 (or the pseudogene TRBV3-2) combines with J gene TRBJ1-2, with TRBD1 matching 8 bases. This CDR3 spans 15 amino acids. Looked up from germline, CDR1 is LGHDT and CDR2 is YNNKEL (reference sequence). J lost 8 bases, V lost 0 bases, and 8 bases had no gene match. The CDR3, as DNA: TGTGCCAGCAGCCAAGAGGACAGGGTGGGTGAGGGCTACACCTTC. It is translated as CASSQEDRVGEGYTF.

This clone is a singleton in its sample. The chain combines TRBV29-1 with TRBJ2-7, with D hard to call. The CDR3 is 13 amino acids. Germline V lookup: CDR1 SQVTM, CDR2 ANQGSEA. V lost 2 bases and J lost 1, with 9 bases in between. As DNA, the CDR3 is TGCAGCGTTGAAATCGGGTTTTCCTACGAGCAGTACTTC. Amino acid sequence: CSVEIGFSYEQYF.

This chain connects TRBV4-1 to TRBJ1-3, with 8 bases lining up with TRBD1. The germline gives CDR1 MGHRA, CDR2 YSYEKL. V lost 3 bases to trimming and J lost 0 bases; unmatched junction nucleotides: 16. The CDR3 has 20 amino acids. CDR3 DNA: TGCGCCAGCAGCCAGGTTGGACAGGGTCCTACTATAATCTCTGGAAACACCATATATTTT. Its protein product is CASSQVGQGPTIISGNTIYF.

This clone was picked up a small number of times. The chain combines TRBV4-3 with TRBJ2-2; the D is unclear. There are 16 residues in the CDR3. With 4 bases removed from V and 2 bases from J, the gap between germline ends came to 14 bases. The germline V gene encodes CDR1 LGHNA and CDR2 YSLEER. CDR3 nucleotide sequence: TGCGCCAGCAGCCCTAACCTCGACTTCAACACCGGGGAGCTGTTTTTT. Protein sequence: CASSPNLDFNTGELFF.

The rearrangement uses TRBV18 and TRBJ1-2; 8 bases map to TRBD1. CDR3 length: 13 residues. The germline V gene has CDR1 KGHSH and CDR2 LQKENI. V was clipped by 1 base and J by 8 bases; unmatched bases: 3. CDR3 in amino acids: CASSPLTGEGYTF. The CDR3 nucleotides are TGTGCCAGCTCACCACTGACAGGGGAAGGCTACACCTTC. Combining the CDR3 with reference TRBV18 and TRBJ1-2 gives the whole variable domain NAGVMQNPRHLVRRRGQEARLRCSPMKGHSHVYWYRQLPEEGLKFMVYLQKENIIDESGMPKERFSAEFPKEGPSILRIQQVVRGDSAAYFCASSPLTGEGYTFGSGTRLTVV.

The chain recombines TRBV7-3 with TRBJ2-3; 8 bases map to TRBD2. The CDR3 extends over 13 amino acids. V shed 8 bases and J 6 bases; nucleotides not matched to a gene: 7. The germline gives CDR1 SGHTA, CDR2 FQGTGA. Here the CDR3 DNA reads TGTGCCAGCGGGCGGGGGGCCGGGGATACGCAGTATTTT. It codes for CASGRGAGDTQYF. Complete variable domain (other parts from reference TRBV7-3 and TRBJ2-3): GAGVSQTPSNKVTEKGKYVELRCDPISGHTALYWYRQSLGQGPEFLIYFQGTGAADDSGLPNDRFFAVRPEGSVSTLKIQRTERGDSAVYLCASGRGAGDTQYFGPGTRLTVL.

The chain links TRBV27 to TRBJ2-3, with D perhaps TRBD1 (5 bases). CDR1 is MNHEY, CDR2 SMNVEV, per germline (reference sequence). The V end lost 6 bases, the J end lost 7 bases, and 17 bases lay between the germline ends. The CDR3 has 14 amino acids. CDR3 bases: TGTGCCAGCAGCCCCCTCCTGTACAGGTATACGCAGTATTTT. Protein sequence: CASSPLLYRYTQYF.

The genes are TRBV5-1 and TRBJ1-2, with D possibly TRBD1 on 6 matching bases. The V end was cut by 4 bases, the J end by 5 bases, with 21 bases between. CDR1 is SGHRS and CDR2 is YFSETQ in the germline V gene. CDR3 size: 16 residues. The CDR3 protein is CASSESNRADGYGYTF. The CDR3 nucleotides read TGCGCCAGCAGCGAGTCAAACAGGGCTGATGGGTATGGCTACACCTTC.

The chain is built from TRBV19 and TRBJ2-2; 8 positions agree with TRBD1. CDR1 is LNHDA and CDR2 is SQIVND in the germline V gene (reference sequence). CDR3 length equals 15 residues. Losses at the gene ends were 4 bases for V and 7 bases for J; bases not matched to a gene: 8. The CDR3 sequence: CASSTGQGGGGELFF. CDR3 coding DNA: TGTGCCAGTAGTACCGGACAGGGAGGAGGCGGGGAGCTGTTTTTT.